This T cell receptor (beta chain) was sequenced in a study of blood T cell repertoires in COVID-19. Only in-frame clones appear in the TCRdb table, and some are missing; sequencing was by immunoSEQ multiplex PCR. The sample shows roughly 440,000 clones, about 87% of them seen only once. CDR3 size: 13 residues. The V gene end was trimmed by 4 bases and the J gene end by 7 bases; junction bases not matched to a gene: 7. Per the germline V gene, CDR1 is SGDLS and CDR2 is YYNGEE. This chain joins TRBV9 and TRBJ1-2, with TRBD1 matching 7 bases. Material for sequencing was peripheral blood. The TCR was taken from a woman between 50 and 59 years old with COVID-19, enrolled during active disease. CDR3 sequence reads: CASSSTTGFGYTF. CDR3 bases: TGTGCCAGCAGCTCAACGACAGGGTTTGGCTACACCTTC.